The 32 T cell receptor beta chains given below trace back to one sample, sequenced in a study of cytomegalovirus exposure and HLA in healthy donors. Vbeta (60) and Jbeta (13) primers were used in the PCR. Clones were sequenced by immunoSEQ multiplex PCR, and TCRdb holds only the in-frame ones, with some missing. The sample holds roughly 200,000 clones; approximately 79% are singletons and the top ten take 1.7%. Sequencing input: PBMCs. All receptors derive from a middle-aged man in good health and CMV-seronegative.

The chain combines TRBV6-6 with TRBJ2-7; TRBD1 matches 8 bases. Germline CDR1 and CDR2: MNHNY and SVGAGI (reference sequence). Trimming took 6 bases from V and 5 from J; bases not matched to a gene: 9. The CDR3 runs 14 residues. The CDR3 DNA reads TGTGCCAGCAGCTTACAGGGGGTGCCCGACGAGCAGTACTTC. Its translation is CASSLQGVPDEQYF.

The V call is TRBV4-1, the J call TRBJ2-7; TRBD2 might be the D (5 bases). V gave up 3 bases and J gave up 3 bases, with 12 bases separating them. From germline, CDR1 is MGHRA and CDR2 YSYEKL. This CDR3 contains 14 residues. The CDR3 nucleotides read TGCGCCAGCAGCCATACGGGGAGTTACTACGAGCAGTACTTC. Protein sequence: CASSHTGSYYEQYF.

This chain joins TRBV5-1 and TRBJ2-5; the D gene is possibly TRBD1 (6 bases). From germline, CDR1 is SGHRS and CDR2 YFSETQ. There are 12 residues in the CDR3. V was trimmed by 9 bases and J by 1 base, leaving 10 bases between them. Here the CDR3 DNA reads TGCGCCACCAGGGGCCCCCAAGAGACCCAGTACTTC. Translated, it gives CATRGPQETQYF.

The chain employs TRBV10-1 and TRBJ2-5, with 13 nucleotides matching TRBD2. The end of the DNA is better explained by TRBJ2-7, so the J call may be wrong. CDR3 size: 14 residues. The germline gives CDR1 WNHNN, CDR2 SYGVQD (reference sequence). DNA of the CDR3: TGCGCCAGCACACGACTAGCGGGAGGTGACGAGCAGTACTTC. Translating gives CASTRLAGGDEQYF.

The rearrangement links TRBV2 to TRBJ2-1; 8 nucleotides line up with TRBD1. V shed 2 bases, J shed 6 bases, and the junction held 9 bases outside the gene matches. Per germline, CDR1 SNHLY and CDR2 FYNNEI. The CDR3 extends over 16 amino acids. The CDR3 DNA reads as TGTGCCAGCAGTGAAAGACAGGGGCTTGCAATCAATGAGCAGTTCTTC. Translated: CASSERQGLAINEQFF.

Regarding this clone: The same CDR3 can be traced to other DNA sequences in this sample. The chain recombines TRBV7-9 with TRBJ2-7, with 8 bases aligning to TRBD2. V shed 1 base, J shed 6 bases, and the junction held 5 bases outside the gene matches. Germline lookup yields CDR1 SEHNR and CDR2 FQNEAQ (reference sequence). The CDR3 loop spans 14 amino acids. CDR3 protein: CASSLDLAGSEQYF. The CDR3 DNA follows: TGTGCCAGCAGCTTAGACCTAGCGGGCTCCGAGCAGTACTTC.

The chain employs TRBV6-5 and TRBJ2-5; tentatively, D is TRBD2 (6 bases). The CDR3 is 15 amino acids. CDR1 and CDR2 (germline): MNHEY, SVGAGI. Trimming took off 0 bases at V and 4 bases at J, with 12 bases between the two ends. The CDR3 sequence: CASSYSSGRGETQYF. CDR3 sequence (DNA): TGTGCCAGCAGTTACTCGAGTGGGCGGGGAGAGACCCAGTACTTC.

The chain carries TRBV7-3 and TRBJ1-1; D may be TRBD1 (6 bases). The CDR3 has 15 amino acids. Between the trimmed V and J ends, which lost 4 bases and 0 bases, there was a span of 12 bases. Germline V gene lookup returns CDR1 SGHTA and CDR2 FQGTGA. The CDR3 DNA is TGTGCCAGCAGCTCCGGGGGGGGGCTGAACACTGAAGCTTTCTTT. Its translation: CASSSGGGLNTEAFF.

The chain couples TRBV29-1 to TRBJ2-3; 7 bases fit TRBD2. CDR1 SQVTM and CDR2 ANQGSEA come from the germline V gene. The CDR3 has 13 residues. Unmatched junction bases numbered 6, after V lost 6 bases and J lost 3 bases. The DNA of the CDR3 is TGCAGCGTGGGGACTATGCAGACAGATACGCAGTATTTT. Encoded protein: CSVGTMQTDTQYF.

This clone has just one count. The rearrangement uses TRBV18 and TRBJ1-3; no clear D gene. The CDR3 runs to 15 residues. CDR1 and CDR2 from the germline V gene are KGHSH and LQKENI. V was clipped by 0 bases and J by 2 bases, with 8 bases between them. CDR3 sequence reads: CASSPPAPAGNTIYF. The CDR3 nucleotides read TGTGCCAGCTCACCACCAGCACCTGCTGGAAACACCATATATTTT. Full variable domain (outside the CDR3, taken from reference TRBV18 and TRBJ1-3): NAGVMQNPRHLVRRRGQEARLRCSPMKGHSHVYWYRQLPEEGLKFMVYLQKENIIDESGMPKERFSAEFPKEGPSILRIQQVVRGDSAAYFCASSPPAPAGNTIYFGEGSWLTVV.

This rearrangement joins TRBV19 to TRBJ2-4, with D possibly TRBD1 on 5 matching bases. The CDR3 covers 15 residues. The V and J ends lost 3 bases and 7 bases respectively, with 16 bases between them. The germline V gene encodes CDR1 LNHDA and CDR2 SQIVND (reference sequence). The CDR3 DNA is TGTGCCAGTAGTATTATCCGACGGCAGGGCAACATTCAGTACTTC. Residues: CASSIIRRQGNIQYF.

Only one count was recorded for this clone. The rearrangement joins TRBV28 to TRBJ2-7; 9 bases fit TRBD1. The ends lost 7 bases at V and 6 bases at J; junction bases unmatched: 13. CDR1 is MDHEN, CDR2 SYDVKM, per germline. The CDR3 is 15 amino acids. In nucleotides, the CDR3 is TGTGCCAGCACCATACCCGGGACAGGGACTTCCGAGCAGTACTTC. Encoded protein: CASTIPGTGTSEQYF.

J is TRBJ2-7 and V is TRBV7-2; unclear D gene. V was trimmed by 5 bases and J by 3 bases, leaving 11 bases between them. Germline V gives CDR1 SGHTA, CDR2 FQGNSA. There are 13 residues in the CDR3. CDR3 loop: CASSRSNGYEQYF. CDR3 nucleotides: TGTGCCAGCAGCCGGTCAAATGGCTACGAGCAGTACTTC.

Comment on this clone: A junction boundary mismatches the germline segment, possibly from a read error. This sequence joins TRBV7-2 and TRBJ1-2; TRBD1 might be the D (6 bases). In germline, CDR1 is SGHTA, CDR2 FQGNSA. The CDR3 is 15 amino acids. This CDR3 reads CASSLDRRKNYDYTF. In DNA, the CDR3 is TGTGCCAGCAGCTTGGACAGACGAAAAAACTATGACTACACCTTC.

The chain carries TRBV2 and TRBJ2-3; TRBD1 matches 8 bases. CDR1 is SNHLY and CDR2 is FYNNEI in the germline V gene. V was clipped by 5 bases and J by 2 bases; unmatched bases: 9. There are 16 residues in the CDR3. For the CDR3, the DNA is TGTGCCAGCAGTCAGAGAGGGACAGGAGTCACAGATACGCAGTATTTT. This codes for CASSQRGTGVTDTQYF.

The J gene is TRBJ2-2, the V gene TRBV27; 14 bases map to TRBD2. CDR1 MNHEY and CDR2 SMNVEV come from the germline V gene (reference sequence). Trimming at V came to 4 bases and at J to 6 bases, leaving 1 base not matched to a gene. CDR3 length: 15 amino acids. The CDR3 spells CASSWGLAGAGELFF. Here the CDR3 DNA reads TGTGCCAGCAGTTGGGGACTAGCGGGAGCCGGGGAGCTGTTTTTT.

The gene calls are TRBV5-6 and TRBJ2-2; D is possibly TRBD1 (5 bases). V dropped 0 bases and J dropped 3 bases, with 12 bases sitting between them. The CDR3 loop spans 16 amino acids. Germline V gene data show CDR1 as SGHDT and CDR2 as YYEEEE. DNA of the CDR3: TGTGCCAGCAGCTTGGGGACCAGGGTGCACACCGGGGAGCTGTTTTTT. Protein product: CASSLGTRVHTGELFF.

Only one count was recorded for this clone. Here the CDR3 DNA reads TGTGCCAGCAGCTTTAGAGCAAGTTACGAGCAGTACTTC. As protein: CASSFRASYEQYF. The rearrangement joins TRBV11-2 to TRBJ2-7; no definite D call. CDR1 is SGHAT and CDR2 is FQNNGV in the germline V gene. V was shortened by 3 bases and J by 4 bases, with 10 bases between the two germline ends. The CDR3 loop spans 13 amino acids.

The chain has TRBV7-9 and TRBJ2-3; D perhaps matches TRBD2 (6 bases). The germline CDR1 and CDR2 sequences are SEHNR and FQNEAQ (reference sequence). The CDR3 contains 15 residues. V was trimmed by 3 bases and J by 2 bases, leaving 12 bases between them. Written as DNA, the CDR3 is TGTGCCAGCAGCTTCGCGGGAAATCCCACAGATACGCAGTATTTT. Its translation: CASSFAGNPTDTQYF.

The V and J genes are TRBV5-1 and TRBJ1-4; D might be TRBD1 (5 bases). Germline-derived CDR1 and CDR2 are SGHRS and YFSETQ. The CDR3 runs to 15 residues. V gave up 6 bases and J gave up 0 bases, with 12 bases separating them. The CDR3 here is CASTPWGSTNEKLFF. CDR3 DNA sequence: TGCGCCAGCACCCCATGGGGCTCAACTAATGAAAAACTGTTTTTT.

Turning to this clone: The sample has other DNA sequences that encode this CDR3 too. The CDR3 reads CASSPPGQGLYEQYF. Here the CDR3 DNA reads TGTGCCAGCTCACCACCGGGACAGGGACTCTACGAGCAGTACTTC. This chain uses TRBV18 with TRBJ2-7; TRBD1 aligns across 9 bases. CDR1 KGHSH and CDR2 LQKENI come from the germline V gene. The junction had 3 bases not matched to a gene; V was cut back by 0 bases and J by 3 bases. The CDR3 contains 15 residues. Combining the CDR3 with reference TRBV18 and TRBJ2-7 gives the whole variable domain NAGVMQNPRHLVRRRGQEARLRCSPMKGHSHVYWYRQLPEEGLKFMVYLQKENIIDESGMPKERFSAEFPKEGPSILRIQQVVRGDSAAYFCASSPPGQGLYEQYFGPGTRLTVT.

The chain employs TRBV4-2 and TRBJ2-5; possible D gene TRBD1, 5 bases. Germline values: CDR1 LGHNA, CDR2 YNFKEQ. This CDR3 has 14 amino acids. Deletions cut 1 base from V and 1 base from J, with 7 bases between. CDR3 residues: CASSQAGSQETQYF. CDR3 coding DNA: TGTGCCAGCAGCCAAGCAGGGTCCCAAGAGACCCAGTACTTC.

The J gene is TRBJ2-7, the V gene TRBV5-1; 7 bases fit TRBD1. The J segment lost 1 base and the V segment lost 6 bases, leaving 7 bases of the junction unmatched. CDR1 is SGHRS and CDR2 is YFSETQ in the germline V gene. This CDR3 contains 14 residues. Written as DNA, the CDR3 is TGCGCCAGCACCGAACCGGGACAGTCCTACGAGCAGTACTTC. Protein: CASTEPGQSYEQYF.

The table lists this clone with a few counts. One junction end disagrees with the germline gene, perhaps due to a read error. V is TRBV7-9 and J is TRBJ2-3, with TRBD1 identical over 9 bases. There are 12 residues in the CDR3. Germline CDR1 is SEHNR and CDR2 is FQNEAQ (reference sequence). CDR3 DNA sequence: TGTGCCAGCAGCGTAGGGACAGGGAAATTGGGTTTT. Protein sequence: CASSVGTGKLGF. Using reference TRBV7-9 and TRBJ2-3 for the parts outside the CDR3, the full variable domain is DTGVSQNPRHKITKRGQNVTFRCDPISEHNRLYWYRQTLGQGPEFLTYFQNEAQLEKSRLLSDRFSAERPKGSFSTLEIQRTEQGDSAMYLCASSVGTGKLGFGPGTRLTVL.

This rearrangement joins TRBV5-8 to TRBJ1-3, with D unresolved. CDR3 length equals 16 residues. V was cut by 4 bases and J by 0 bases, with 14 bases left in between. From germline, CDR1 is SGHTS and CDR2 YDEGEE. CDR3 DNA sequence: TGTGCCAGCAGCCCCCCTTGGGCCCTCTCTGGAAACACCATATATTTT. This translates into CASSPPWALSGNTIYF.

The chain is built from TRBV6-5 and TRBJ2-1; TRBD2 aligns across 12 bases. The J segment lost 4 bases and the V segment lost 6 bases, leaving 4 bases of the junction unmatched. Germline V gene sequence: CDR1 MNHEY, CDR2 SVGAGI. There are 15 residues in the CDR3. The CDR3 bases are TGTGCCAGCAGCCTGACTAGCGGGGGTTACAATGAGCAGTTCTTC. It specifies CASSLTSGGYNEQFF.

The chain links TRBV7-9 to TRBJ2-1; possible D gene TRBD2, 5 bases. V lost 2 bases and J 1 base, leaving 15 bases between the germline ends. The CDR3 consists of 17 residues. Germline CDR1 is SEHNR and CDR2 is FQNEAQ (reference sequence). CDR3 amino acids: CASSLILGGLSYNEQFF. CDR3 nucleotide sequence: TGTGCCAGCAGCTTAATATTAGGAGGCCTTTCCTACAATGAGCAGTTCTTC.

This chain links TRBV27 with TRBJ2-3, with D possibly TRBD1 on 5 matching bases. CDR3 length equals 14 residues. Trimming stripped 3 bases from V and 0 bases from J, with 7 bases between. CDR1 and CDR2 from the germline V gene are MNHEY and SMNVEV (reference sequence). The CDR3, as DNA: TGTGCCAGCAGTTTCCAGGGAAGCACAGATACGCAGTATTTT. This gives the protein CASSFQGSTDTQYF.

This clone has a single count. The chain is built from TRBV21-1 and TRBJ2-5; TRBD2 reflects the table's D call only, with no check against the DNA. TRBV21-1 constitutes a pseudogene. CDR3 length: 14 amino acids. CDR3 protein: CASSKDGGCQTQYF. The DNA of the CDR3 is TGTGCCAGCAGCAAAGACGGGGGTTGTCAGACCCAGTACTTC.

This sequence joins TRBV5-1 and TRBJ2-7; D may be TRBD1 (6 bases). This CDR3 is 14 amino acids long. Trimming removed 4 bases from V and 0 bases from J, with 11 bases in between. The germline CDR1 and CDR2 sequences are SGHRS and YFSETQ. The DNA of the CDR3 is TGCGCCAGCAGCGGACAGCCCAGCTCCTACGAGCAGTACTTC. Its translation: CASSGQPSSYEQYF.

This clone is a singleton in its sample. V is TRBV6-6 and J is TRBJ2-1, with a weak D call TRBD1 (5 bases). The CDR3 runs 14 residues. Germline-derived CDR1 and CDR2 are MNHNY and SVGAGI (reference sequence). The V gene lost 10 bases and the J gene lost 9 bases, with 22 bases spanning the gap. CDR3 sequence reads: CATPPGAGKGEQFF. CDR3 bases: TGTGCCACCCCGCCTGGGGCAGGGAAGGGTGAGCAGTTCTTC.

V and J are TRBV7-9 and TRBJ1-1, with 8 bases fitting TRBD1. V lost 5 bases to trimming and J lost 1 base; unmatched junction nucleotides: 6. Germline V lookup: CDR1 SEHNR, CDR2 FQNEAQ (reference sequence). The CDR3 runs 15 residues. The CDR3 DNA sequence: TGTGCCAGCAGCCCCTCGGACAGGGCGAACACTGAAGCTTTCTTT. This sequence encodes CASSPSDRANTEAFF.